Listed below are T cell receptor beta chains from one sample, sequenced in a study of read filtering for tumor transcriptome and immune sequencing. TCRdb passed the reads through MiXCR, listing each CDR3 protein once. Of tens of thousands of distinct CDR3 sequences in the sample, roughly 12% were seen once. The sequencing input was a population of CD138-negative cells sorted from bone marrow. The receptor set was obtained from a donor at least 40 years old with multiple myeloma. The CDR3 runs from the conserved cysteine through the conserved F or W. The order of the fields is clone size, V gene, J gene, D gene, CDR3 DNA, CDR3 protein. The D gene is left open where the match is weak. Clone size is stated in some rows and not others, as once, few, many or a class when expanded.

clone size: many; V gene: TRBV5-1; J gene: TRBJ1-1; D gene: -; CDR3 DNA: TGCGCCAGCAGCTTGGCCGGAGGTAACACTGAAGCTTTCTTT; CDR3 protein: CASSLAGGNTEAFF
clone size: many; V gene: TRBV28; J gene: TRBJ2-2; D gene: -; CDR3 DNA: TGTGCCAGCAGCTCTAATTACGGGGAGCTGTTTTTT; CDR3 protein: CASSSNYGELFF
clone size: many; V gene: TRBV7-9; J gene: TRBJ2-1; D gene: TRBD1; CDR3 DNA: TGTGCCAGCAGCTTTCGGGACAGGGCCTCCTACAATGAGCAGTTCTTC; CDR3 protein: CASSFRDRASYNEQFF
clone size: many; V gene: TRBV7-9; J gene: TRBJ2-7; D gene: -; CDR3 DNA: TGTGCCAGCAGCTCCCCGGGACGAGCCTACGAGCAGTACTTC; CDR3 protein: CASSSPGRAYEQYF
clone size: many; V gene: TRBV5-1; J gene: TRBJ1-1; D gene: -; CDR3 DNA: TGCGCCAGCAGCTTGTCCCCAGAGAACACTGGAGCTTTCTTT; CDR3 protein: CASSLSPENTGAFF
clone size: many; V gene: TRBV6-5; J gene: TRBJ2-1; D gene: TRBD2; CDR3 DNA: TGTGCCAGCAGTTACGAGGCGGGAGCCACCTACAATGAGCAGTTCTTC; CDR3 protein: CASSYEAGATYNEQFF
clone size: many; V gene: TRBV18; J gene: TRBJ2-5; D gene: TRBD1; CDR3 DNA: TGTGCCAGCTCACCGCAATTGGACAGGGGTGAGACCCAGTACTTC; CDR3 protein: CASSPQLDRGETQYF
clone size: many; V gene: TRBV10-1; J gene: TRBJ2-5; D gene: -; CDR3 DNA: TGCGCCAGCAGTGAAAGCGTTGGGACCCAGTACTTC; CDR3 protein: CASSESVGTQYF
clone size: many; V gene: TRBV3-1; J gene: TRBJ1-1; D gene: -; CDR3 DNA: TGTGCCAGCAGCTCACGGACGGCGAACACTGAAGCTTTCTTT; CDR3 protein: CASSSRTANTEAFF
clone size: many; V gene: TRBV7-3; J gene: TRBJ2-1; D gene: TRBD2; CDR3 DNA: TGTGCCAGCAGCCGACTAGCGGGGAAACGGGGTGAGCAGTTCTTC; CDR3 protein: CASSRLAGKRGEQFF
clone size: many; V gene: TRBV3-1; J gene: TRBJ2-7; D gene: -; CDR3 DNA: TGTGCCAGCAGCCAAAAACGGGAGTCCAAGCAGTACTTC; CDR3 protein: CASSQKRESKQYF
clone size: many; V gene: TRBV4-1; J gene: TRBJ2-6; D gene: TRBD1; CDR3 DNA: TGCGCCAGCAGCAAAAGGGGGCTAACTGGGGCCAACGTCCTGACTTTC; CDR3 protein: CASSKRGLTGANVLTF
clone size: many; V gene: TRBV19; J gene: TRBJ2-1; D gene: TRBD2; CDR3 DNA: TGTGCCAGTACCCTAAGCGGGGGAGGGATCAATGAGCAGTTCTTC; CDR3 protein: CASTLSGGGINEQFF
clone size: many; V gene: TRBV12-3/TRBV12-4; J gene: TRBJ2-7; D gene: TRBD2; CDR3 DNA: TGTGCCAGCAGTCGAAGCGGGAGGCCCGTCTACGAGCAGTACTTC; CDR3 protein: CASSRSGRPVYEQYF
clone size: many; V gene: TRBV29-1; J gene: TRBJ1-1; D gene: TRBD1; CDR3 DNA: TGCAGAGGGGACAGCTTGAACACTGAAGCTTTCTTT; CDR3 protein: CRGDSLNTEAFF
clone size: many; V gene: TRBV7-6; J gene: TRBJ2-3; D gene: -; CDR3 DNA: TGTGCCAGCAGCGAGCAGGGGACACACGCAGATACGCAGTATTTT; CDR3 protein: CASSEQGTHADTQYF
clone size: many; V gene: TRBV20-1; J gene: TRBJ1-6; D gene: -; CDR3 DNA: TGCAGTGCCAGGGTCGGTAATTCACCCCTCCACTTT; CDR3 protein: CSARVGNSPLHF
clone size: many; V gene: TRBV6-2/TRBV6-3; J gene: TRBJ2-2; D gene: TRBD1; CDR3 DNA: TGTGCCAGTACCACAGGGGCCACCGGGGAGCTGTTTTTT; CDR3 protein: CASTTGATGELFF
clone size: many; V gene: TRBV20-1; J gene: TRBJ1-4; D gene: TRBD1; CDR3 DNA: TGCAGTGCTAGATCCCGGGACAGTAATGAAAAACTGTTTTTT; CDR3 protein: CSARSRDSNEKLFF
clone size: -; V gene: TRBV6-5; J gene: TRBJ1-5; D gene: TRBD1; CDR3 DNA: TGTGCCAGCAGTCCCGGACAGGTTGGACAGCCCCAGCATTTT; CDR3 protein: CASSPGQVGQPQHF
clone size: many; V gene: TRBV7-9; J gene: TRBJ2-1; D gene: TRBD1; CDR3 DNA: TGTGCCAGCATGTCGTTATGGGACAGGGGTTGGTCTGAGCAGTTCTTC; CDR3 protein: CASMSLWDRGWSEQFF
clone size: -; V gene: TRBV29-1; J gene: TRBJ1-1; D gene: -; CDR3 DNA: TGCAGCGTTGAGACCCTGATGAACACTGAAGCTTTCTTT; CDR3 protein: CSVETLMNTEAFF
clone size: medium-sized; V gene: TRBV24-1; J gene: TRBJ2-1; D gene: -; CDR3 DNA: TGTGCCACCAGTGATTTGTGGGGGAACAATGAGCAGTTCTTC; CDR3 protein: CATSDLWGNNEQFF
clone size: many; V gene: TRBV4-1; J gene: TRBJ2-3; D gene: -; CDR3 DNA: TGCGCCAGCAGCCAAGTTTGGGGAGATACGCAGTATTTT; CDR3 protein: CASSQVWGDTQYF
clone size: many; V gene: TRBV11-1; J gene: TRBJ2-1; D gene: -; CDR3 DNA: TGTGCCAGCAGCTTAGTCGGACTAGAGCAGTTCTTC; CDR3 protein: CASSLVGLEQFF
clone size: many; V gene: TRBV27; J gene: TRBJ1-2; D gene: -; CDR3 DNA: TGTGCCAGCAGTTTATACGCTACTAACTATGGCTACACCTTC; CDR3 protein: CASSLYATNYGYTF
clone size: many; V gene: TRBV9; J gene: TRBJ2-6; D gene: -; CDR3 DNA: TGTGCCAGCAGCGTAGGTAGAGGTGCTGCTGGGGCCAACGTCCTGACTTTC; CDR3 protein: CASSVGRGAAGANVLTF
clone size: many; V gene: TRBV20-1; J gene: TRBJ1-1; D gene: -; CDR3 DNA: TGCAGTCCGGACATGGGAACTGAAGCTTTCTTT; CDR3 protein: CSPDMGTEAFF
clone size: many; V gene: TRBV5-1; J gene: TRBJ1-1; D gene: -; CDR3 DNA: TGCGCCAGCAGCTTGGCCGGGAACATGAACACTGAAGCTTTCTTT; CDR3 protein: CASSLAGNMNTEAFF
clone size: many; V gene: TRBV18; J gene: TRBJ2-6; D gene: -; CDR3 DNA: TGTGCCAGCTCCCAAGGGGCTGGGGCCAACGTCCTGACTTTC; CDR3 protein: CASSQGAGANVLTF
clone size: many; V gene: TRBV21-1; J gene: TRBJ2-3; D gene: -; CDR3 DNA: TGTGCCAGCAGCAAAGCAGGGGGAGAAGCAGATACGCAGTATTTT; CDR3 protein: CASSKAGGEADTQYF
clone size: many; V gene: TRBV28; J gene: TRBJ2-7; D gene: TRBD1; CDR3 DNA: TGTGCCAGCAGTCCCCCGGGACAGGGGGCGATCTCGGAGCAGTACTTC; CDR3 protein: CASSPPGQGAISEQYF
clone size: many; V gene: TRBV5-1; J gene: TRBJ2-1; D gene: TRBD2; CDR3 DNA: TGCGCCAGCAGCGGGGGAGAGGCGGGAGATTCAATCTATGAGCAGTTCTTC; CDR3 protein: CASSGGEAGDSIYEQFF
clone size: many; V gene: TRBV7-9; J gene: TRBJ2-7; D gene: -; CDR3 DNA: TGTGCCAGCAGCCCCCGGCGGGGCCGCTCCTACGAGCAGTACTTC; CDR3 protein: CASSPRRGRSYEQYF
clone size: medium-sized; V gene: TRBV6-6; J gene: TRBJ2-1; D gene: -; CDR3 DNA: TGTGCCAGCAGTAAACAGGACACCTCCTACAATGAGCAGTTCTTC; CDR3 protein: CASSKQDTSYNEQFF
clone size: many; V gene: TRBV30; J gene: TRBJ2-1; D gene: -; CDR3 DNA: TGTGCCTGGAGTGTAAGCTGGGTCCAGTTCTTC; CDR3 protein: CAWSVSWVQFF
clone size: many; V gene: TRBV27; J gene: TRBJ2-3; D gene: -; CDR3 DNA: TGTGCCAGCAGTTTGACGTCCCAGGGTAACACAGATACGCAGTATTTT; CDR3 protein: CASSLTSQGNTDTQYF
clone size: many; V gene: TRBV11-2; J gene: TRBJ2-3; D gene: -; CDR3 DNA: TGTGCCAGCAGCTTAGGTTTCAGGGGAGATACGCAGTATTTT; CDR3 protein: CASSLGFRGDTQYF
clone size: many; V gene: TRBV11-2; J gene: TRBJ2-7; D gene: -; CDR3 DNA: TGTGCCAGCAGCCCAATAAGCTACGAGCAGTACTTC; CDR3 protein: CASSPISYEQYF
clone size: many; V gene: TRBV12-3/TRBV12-4; J gene: TRBJ1-1; D gene: TRBD1; CDR3 DNA: TGTGCCAGCAGCAGACAGGGATGGAACACTGAAGCTTTCTTT; CDR3 protein: CASSRQGWNTEAFF
clone size: many; V gene: TRBV28; J gene: TRBJ2-7; D gene: -; CDR3 DNA: TGTGCCAGCAGTTTCGTGGTTTCCGAGCAGTACTTC; CDR3 protein: CASSFVVSEQYF
clone size: many; V gene: TRBV10-3; J gene: TRBJ2-5; D gene: TRBD1; CDR3 DNA: TGTGCCATCAGTGAGTCGAGACGGGACAGGGTTGCAGAGACCCAGTACTTC; CDR3 protein: CAISESRRDRVAETQYF
clone size: many; V gene: TRBV7-8; J gene: TRBJ2-3; D gene: -; CDR3 DNA: TGTGCCAGCAGCTTAGAACAAGACACAGATACGCAGTATTTT; CDR3 protein: CASSLEQDTDTQYF
clone size: many; V gene: TRBV12-3/TRBV12-4; J gene: TRBJ2-7; D gene: -; CDR3 DNA: TGTGCCAGCAGTTTGGTAGTTCAGGGCGGCTACGAGCAGTACTTC; CDR3 protein: CASSLVVQGGYEQYF
clone size: -; V gene: TRBV4-1; J gene: TRBJ1-2; D gene: -; CDR3 DNA: TGCGCCAGCAGCCAAGATACAGGGTCTATATATGGCTACACCTTC; CDR3 protein: CASSQDTGSIYGYTF
clone size: -; V gene: TRBV7-2; J gene: TRBJ2-1; D gene: -; CDR3 DNA: TGTGCCAGCAGCTTGCGAAGGGGGAACGAGCAGTTCTTC; CDR3 protein: CASSLRRGNEQFF
clone size: medium-sized; V gene: TRBV12-3/TRBV12-4; J gene: TRBJ2-1; D gene: -; CDR3 DNA: TGTGCCAGCAGTTTAGGGGGATCAGACAATGAGCAGTTCTTC; CDR3 protein: CASSLGGSDNEQFF
clone size: many; V gene: TRBV7-8; J gene: TRBJ1-1; D gene: TRBD1; CDR3 DNA: TGTGCCAGCAGCCTGTTAACAGGGGTAAACACTGAAGCTTTCTTT; CDR3 protein: CASSLLTGVNTEAFF
clone size: many; V gene: TRBV20-1; J gene: TRBJ2-7; D gene: TRBD2; CDR3 DNA: TGCAGTGCATATAGCGGGAGCACCTACGAGCAGTACTTC; CDR3 protein: CSAYSGSTYEQYF
clone size: many; V gene: TRBV20-1; J gene: TRBJ2-4; D gene: TRBD2; CDR3 DNA: TGCAGTGCTAGGACTAGCGGGGATAACATTCAGTACTTC; CDR3 protein: CSARTSGDNIQYF
clone size: many; V gene: TRBV11-2; J gene: TRBJ2-5; D gene: -; CDR3 DNA: TGTGCCAGCAGCACCCTGGGGGAGACCCAGTACTTC; CDR3 protein: CASSTLGETQYF
clone size: many; V gene: TRBV19; J gene: TRBJ2-7; D gene: TRBD2; CDR3 DNA: TGTGCCAGTAGTCCCCGAGGAGGGAGGGAAGGACGGAATGAGCAGTACTTC; CDR3 protein: CASSPRGGREGRNEQYF
clone size: many; V gene: TRBV9; J gene: TRBJ2-3; D gene: TRBD2; CDR3 DNA: TGTGCCAGCAGCGCCGGGGGGGGCCTGGGACTAGCGGGAGCAGATACGCAGTATTTT; CDR3 protein: CASSAGGGLGLAGADTQYF